This T cell receptor (beta chain) was recovered during a study of cytomegalovirus exposure and HLA in healthy donors (dated by TCRdb to about 2017). Study-level background: According to an earlier analysis of around 600 of the donors, about 180 million T cells yielded 117 million unique TCR beta sequences and about 300 Gb of sequence data. The T cell repertoires of 666 subjects were profiled by immunosequencing and related to cytomegalovirus serostatus. A later analysis re-analyzed previously published TCR beta repertoires from 660 or so donors and added high-resolution HLA genotyping to study TCR occurrence patterns. Four or five DR-DQ haplotypes were handled as single units for association and clustering because linkage in the cohort was strong. A later genetic analysis used genome-wide SNP genotypes for about 60% of the roughly 700 donors, treating that subset as a discovery cohort. Typing coverage varied by locus: 629-630 donors for A, B, C, DRB1 and DQB1; 500 to 550 for DQA1; over 600 for DPA1; roughly 470 for DPB1. On average, over 200,000 unique TCR beta nucleotide sequences were sequenced per donor among 350 to 400 genotyped donors of the cohort, with roughly 19% of those sequences being non-productive. All discovery cohort repertoires had been generated using a single sequencing platform. A separate validation cohort of approximately 130 different subjects was used in addition to the 666-subject first cohort. The aim of the study was to test whether cataloging public T cell receptors could identify signatures of past pathogen exposure. To decide whether each TCR beta V gene segment behaved as functional or pseudogenic, an earlier analysis of over 500 of the donors relied on high-throughput TCR beta sequencing. HLA typing covered class I and class II loci at four-digit resolution. Rather than drawing on any new phenotypic data, the later analysis identified candidate immune exposures from TCR beta sequences and the way those sequences occurred across donors. High-throughput TCR immunosequencing, statistical association of individual TCRs with disease status, and machine learning were combined to predict cytomegalovirus infection status. Alongside the repertoire data, information on donor age, sex, ethnicity and CMV serostatus was compiled. An early release covering roughly 640 HLA-typed donors comprised about 290 gigabases of sequencing data and 65 million to 100 million unique TCR sequences. Of the approximately 400 genotyped donors, 65% to 90% were placed in the genetic ancestry cluster associated with self-reported Caucasian donors. Findings and caveats that apply to the study as a whole: Because HLA typing was unavailable for some donors at each locus, only the typed subset was used in association tests. Linkage disequilibrium might explain the correlated functional status among segregating V segments, but an unknown experimental factor could not be excluded. A cluster of highly shared sequence variants was judged likely to represent a technical artifact of the sequencing pipeline. Cytomegalovirus status was reported to be diagnosed by the classifier with high specificity and sensitivity in both the original and validation cohorts. Across donors, most TCR sequences were observed very rarely, whereas some public TCRs were present in many individuals. In a later analysis, HLA-associated TCR beta chains were found to be more clonally expanded and to have lower generation probabilities than equally common non-associated chains. The study gave a list of about 160 TCR beta chains associated with cytomegalovirus. According to a later analysis, TCR association rates differed among HLA loci, with DRB1 alleles showing the most associated TCRs and HLA-C alleles showing the fewest. A later genetic analysis reported fewer N-insertions in productive TCRs among donors in an Asian-associated ancestry cluster than the roughly 700-donor mean. In a later analysis, some 17,000 TCR beta sequences were associated with specific HLA alleles at a false discovery rate of 0.05. In a later analysis, several top co-occurrence clusters were reported to appear linked to parvovirus B19, influenza, CMV and Epstein-Barr virus. The cohort was sequenced for TCR beta chains only, and without alpha or paired-chain data the features that could be detected were limited. V-gene and J-gene trimming of TCR beta chains was associated with a missense DCLRE1C variant in a later genetic analysis, and the association was replicated in an independent cohort. Because counts were too low, 15 to 20 rarely observed V segments, including chromosome 9 orphons, were left out of the earlier analysis of a few hundred of the donors. The authors suggested that the approach could potentially be extended to other disease states and immunological phenotypes. Roughly uniform sequencing depth across donors was assumed in presence/absence analyses, although this assumption may not hold. CMV serostatus was the only immune exposure information available for the cohort. When HLA alleles, especially DR and DQ, strongly co-occurred, TCR associations were difficult to assign to individual alleles. A further reported finding was that TCR beta sequences accurately predicted the HLA-A and HLA-B alleles for most subjects in the first cohort. In a later analysis, most CMV-associated TCR beta chains were found to appear HLA-restricted, with HLA associations seemingly driven largely by CMV exposure. An earlier analysis of approximately 500 of the donors showed that most TCR beta V segments appeared in productive rearrangements either about 87% or about 30% of the time, which broadly matched IMGT annotations. Three of the identified cytomegalovirus-associated TCR beta chains were confirmed in vitro to be specific for cytomegalovirus antigens.

In total, roughly 710 healthy bone marrow donors made up the cohort. At the time of sampling, every cohort member was nominally healthy, though immune exposures that went unrecorded were likely present. The donor tested CMV seropositive and was one of the 289 seropositive cohort members. Each donor provided a peripheral blood sample, and peripheral blood mononuclear cells were used for TCR beta sequencing. The Qiagen DNeasy Blood Extraction Kit was used to extract genomic DNA from the blood cell samples. This clone was recorded once. The antigen this receptor binds is unknown. Per-base quality was not reported, and no clone a single base away is much larger than it. Library preparation employed the immunoSEQ multiplex PCR assay. For the multiplex PCR, a mixture combining 60 forward primers for TCR Vbeta segments and 13 reverse primers for TCR Jbeta segments was used. Amplification of the CDR3 region of rearranged TCR beta genes was performed with a multiplex PCR assay on genomic DNA. Amplified TCR beta libraries were sequenced as 87-base-pair reads on the Illumina HiSeq System. The published analysis was carried out like this. Across the 670 or so repertoires, a later analysis counted tens of millions of unique TCR beta chains, roughly 11 million of which were shared by at least two donors. Raw reads were error-corrected and collapsed into unique sequences with a nearest-neighbor algorithm that merged closely related sequences to remove PCR and sequencing errors. To assign V, D and J gene segments, CDR3 sequences were aligned to IMGT reference sequences. For a sequence to be retained, a match of at least six nucleotides to both a V gene segment and a J gene segment was required. Rearrangements were called productive when the CDR3 lacked stop codons and stayed in frame with V and J; all others were non-productive. CDR3 was defined by IMGT convention, running from the second conserved V-encoded cysteine to the conserved J-encoded phenylalanine. Sequences without an unambiguous match to a single V gene segment were excluded from the earlier analysis of 500 to 700 of the donors. An earlier analysis of fewer than 750 of the donors classified V segments as functional when productive rearrangements were above 56.7% and as segregating when the standard deviation between donors was above 5%. A statistical classification framework was built for diagnosing cytomegalovirus status from the catalog of TCR beta chain sequences. A later analysis assigned V and J genes by comparing TCR nucleotide sequences with IMGT/GENE-DB human TR gene sequences. Using the TCRdist pipeline, a later analysis assigned CDR3 sequences along with most-parsimonious VDJ recombination scenarios. In a later analysis, every TCR beta chain was defined by the combination of its CDR3 amino acid sequence and its V-gene family, and reads without a unique V-gene family were dropped. In a later analysis, fewer than 600 highly shared, low-generation-probability nucleotide sequences were removed to address suspected cross-contamination and a sequencing artifact. A later analysis calculated a clonal expansion index for each public chain from normalized within-repertoire ranks of inferred template counts. A later analysis computed generation probabilities with a VDJ recombination model fitted to out-of-frame rearrangements, and checked the results against IGoR. In a later analysis, TCR-TCR, TCR-HLA and TCR-CMV co-occurrence was scored with hypergeometric tests, and a repertoire-size bias correction was applied to TCR pairs. In a later analysis, false discovery rates were estimated by permuting HLA or CMV assignments 20 times. In a later analysis, co-occurring TCRs were grouped using DBSCAN, with TCRdist sequence similarity added in when clustering inside HLA-allele-positive subsets. Repertoires with fewer than 30,000 or more than 120,000 public chains were left out of co-occurrence clustering, as were four to six repertoires with anomalous nucleotide sharing. The immuneACCESS repertoire file appears here via TCRdb, limited to in-frame rearrangements. These files lack a portion of the clones; in checked studies, under half of the deficit traces to unresolved V genes, and the cause of the others is not known. For V, J and clone size, that table is used; D and trimming come from the DNA. The sample includes approximately 72,000 clones, with 65% to 70% observed a single time. The top ten hold less than 25% of the sample.

Source material: PBMCs. The clonotype originates from a middle-aged man in good health and CMV-seropositive.

This receptor carries the CDR3 CAPRDAGGGQQNTEAFF. In nucleotide form, the sequence is TGTGCCCCCCGAGACGCAGGCGGAGGGCAGCAAAACACTGAAGCTTTCTTT. Rearrangement joined TRBV19 to TRBJ1-1, with the identity of the D gene unclear. V loses 11 bases of germline sequence and J loses 2 bases, and the interval between the two ends is 27 bases. The CDR3 numbers 17 residues from cysteine through phenylalanine. Only the CDR3 DNA is retained, 51 bases long and in frame from the first base. CDR1 and CDR2 are read off the germline V gene (reference sequence) as LNHDA and SQIVND.